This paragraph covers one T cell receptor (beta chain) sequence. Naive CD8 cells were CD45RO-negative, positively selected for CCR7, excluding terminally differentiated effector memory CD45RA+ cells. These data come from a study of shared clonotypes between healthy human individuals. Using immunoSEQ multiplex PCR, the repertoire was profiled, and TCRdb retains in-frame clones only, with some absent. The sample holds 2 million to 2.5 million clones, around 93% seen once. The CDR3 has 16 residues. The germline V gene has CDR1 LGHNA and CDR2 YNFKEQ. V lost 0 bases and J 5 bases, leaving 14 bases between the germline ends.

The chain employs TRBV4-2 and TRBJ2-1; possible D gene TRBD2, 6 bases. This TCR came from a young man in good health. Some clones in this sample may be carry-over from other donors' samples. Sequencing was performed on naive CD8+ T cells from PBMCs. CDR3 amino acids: CASSQDLGGGNNEQFF. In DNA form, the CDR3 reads TGTGCCAGCAGCCAAGATCTGGGGGGAGGAAACAATGAGCAGTTCTTC.